These 23 T cell receptor beta chains were sequenced from one sample in a study of post-analysis software for immune sequencing data. Study conclusions and caveats: Four to six TRBV segments, including TRBV5-6, TRBV5-1 and TRBV20-1, were more frequent in patients than controls.

These receptors lack a known antigen. Sequencing libraries made from TCR beta cDNA carried unique molecular identifiers. TCRdb analysed the PCR reads with MiXCR anew, one entry per CDR3 protein. The profile covers roughly 400,000 distinct CDR3 sequences, with approximately 38% appearing a single time and about 7.6% taken by the ten largest. The material sequenced was blood. All receptors come from a girl between 2 and 10 years old with multiple sclerosis.

This chain links TRBV20-1 with TRBJ2-7; tentatively, D is TRBD2 (5 bases). The CDR3 length is 14 residues. From germline, CDR1 is DFQATT and CDR2 SNEGSKA (reference sequence). Trimming left V 6 bases short and J 2 bases short, with 17 bases between. The CDR3 is CSAPDLGVTYEQYF. Here the CDR3 DNA reads TGCAGTGCCCCGGACTTGGGCGTAACCTACGAGCAGTACTTC.

The chain recombines TRBV5-5 with TRBJ1-6; D is unresolved. Trimming left V 0 bases short and J 3 bases short, with 7 bases between. CDR3 length equals 15 residues. Germline lookup yields CDR1 SGHKS and CDR2 YYEKEE (reference sequence). Here the CDR3 reads CASSLGSFYNSPLHF. CDR3 coding DNA: TGTGCCAGCAGCTTGGGAAGCTTCTATAATTCACCCCTCCACTTT.

The sample holds a few counts of this clonotype. The chain combines TRBV7-8 with TRBJ2-5; TRBD1 aligns across 9 bases. The J call may be faulty, since TRBJ2-7 better matches the DNA end. The CDR3 runs to 16 residues. Germline loops: CDR1 SGHVS, CDR2 FQNEAQ. DNA of the CDR3: TGTGCCAGCAGCTTAAGAGTATGGGACAGGGCGTTCGAGCAGTACTTC. Translating gives CASSLRVWDRAFEQYF.

The chain employs TRBV12-3 or TRBV12-4 and TRBJ1-2; 11 bases line up with TRBD1. This CDR3 region has 14 residues. Losses at the gene ends were 7 bases for V and 7 bases for J; bases not matched to a gene: 8. The CDR3 region is CASNLDRGRGGYTF. The CDR3 coding sequence is TGTGCCAGCAACCTGGACAGGGGGCGCGGTGGCTACACCTTC.

This clonotype was detected a few times. J is TRBJ1-2 and V is TRBV7-9, with D possibly matching TRBD1 (6 bases). Trimming removed 5 bases from V and 6 bases from J, with 19 bases in between. Germline V gene lookup returns CDR1 SEHNR and CDR2 FQNEAQ (reference sequence). This CDR3 region has 15 residues. The CDR3 sequence: CASSPQQGLGNGYTF. CDR3 in DNA: TGTGCCAGCAGCCCACAACAGGGTCTGGGGAATGGCTACACCTTC.

There are a few counts of this clonotype. The genes are TRBV28 and TRBJ2-1, with D perhaps being TRBD1 or TRBD2 (5 bases each). The CDR3 runs 13 residues. V gave up 5 bases and J gave up 2 bases, with 7 bases separating them. Germline CDR1 MDHEN, CDR2 SYDVKM. Here the CDR3 reads CASSGTAYNEQFF. DNA for the CDR3: TGTGCCAGCAGTGGGACGGCCTACAATGAGCAGTTCTTC. Supplemented by reference TRBV28 and TRBJ2-1, the full variable domain reads DVKVTQSSRYLVKRTGEKVFLECVQDMDHENMFWYRQDPGLGLRLIYFSYDVKMKEKGDIPEGYSVSREKKERFSLILESASTNQTSMYLCASSGTAYNEQFFGPGTRLTVL.

The chain uses TRBV7-8 and TRBJ2-7; D is possibly TRBD2 (6 bases). In germline, CDR1 is SGHVS, CDR2 FQNEAQ. The V and J ends lost 6 bases and 4 bases respectively, with 16 bases between them. This CDR3 has 14 residues. This CDR3 reads CASRGAPGVYEQYF. The CDR3 DNA follows: TGTGCCAGCAGAGGGGCTCCGGGGGTTTACGAGCAGTACTTC.

V gene TRBV28 combines with J gene TRBJ2-1; 9 positions agree with TRBD2. The CDR3 totals 12 residues. Trimming cost V 4 bases and J 15 bases; bases outside gene matches: 7. Germline V CDR1 and CDR2: MDHEN, SYDVKM. The CDR3 nucleotides read TGTGCCAGCAGTTCCACCGGGACTAGCCTGTTCTTC. Translation gives CASSSTGTSLFF.

Regarding this clonotype: Germline and junction disagree at one end, which may indicate a read error. The chain employs TRBV12-3 or TRBV12-4 and TRBJ2-5; D uncertain. There are 14 residues in the CDR3. DNA for the CDR3: TGTGCCAGCAGTTTAGTTGCAGAACAAGAGGCCCAGTACTTC. Protein: CASSLVAEQEAQYF.

This chain connects TRBV7-9 to TRBJ2-1; 7 bases map to TRBD2. This CDR3 has 15 residues. Germline lookup yields CDR1 SEHNR and CDR2 FQNEAQ (reference sequence). Unmatched junction bases numbered 6, after V lost 1 base and J lost 6 bases. CDR3 DNA: TGTGCCAGCAGCTTAGTCCTAGCGGCACCCAATGAGCAGTTCTTC. Protein product: CASSLVLAAPNEQFF. Supplemented by reference TRBV7-9 and TRBJ2-1, the full variable domain reads DTGVSQNPRHKITKRGQNVTFRCDPISEHNRLYWYRQTLGQGPEFLTYFQNEAQLEKSRLLSDRFSAERPKGSFSTLEIQRTEQGDSAMYLCASSLVLAAPNEQFFGPGTRLTVL.

This rearrangement joins TRBV6-5 to TRBJ2-5; 7 nucleotides align to TRBD1. This CDR3 contains 11 residues. CDR1 and CDR2 (germline): MNHEY, SVGAGI. V lost 7 bases, J lost 11 bases, and 7 bases stayed unmatched. The CDR3 loop is CASTNRGEQYF. The CDR3 region has the DNA TGTGCCAGCACCAACAGGGGTGAGCAGTACTTC.

This clonotype has only a few counts. The rearrangement links TRBV5-4 to TRBJ2-1; 7 nucleotides align to TRBD2. This CDR3 contains 15 residues. Germline loops: CDR1 SGHNT, CDR2 YYREEE (reference sequence). Trimming at V came to 5 bases and at J to 1 base, leaving 6 bases not matched to a gene. CDR3: CASSHGGMSYNEQFF. The CDR3 bases are TGTGCCAGCAGTCACGGGGGGATGTCCTACAATGAGCAGTTCTTC. The full variable domain, rest sourced from reference TRBV5-4 and TRBJ2-1, is ETGVTQSPTHLIKTRGQQVTLRCSSQSGHNTVSWYQQALGQGPQFIFQYYREEENGRGNFPPRFSGLQFPNYSSELNVNALELDDSALYLCASSHGGMSYNEQFFGPGTRLTVL.

The rearrangement joins TRBV11-1 to TRBJ2-3; D possibly corresponds to TRBD1 (6 bases). This CDR3 spans 16 amino acids. Trimming stripped 0 bases from V and 2 bases from J, with 12 bases between. The V gene's germline CDR1 is SGHAT and CDR2 FQDESV (reference sequence). The CDR3: CASSLALQGTTDTQYF. CDR3 sequence (DNA): TGTGCCAGCAGCTTAGCGCTACAGGGAACCACAGATACGCAGTATTTT.

This clonotype appeared a few times. The gene calls are TRBV11-2 and TRBJ1-2; unclear D gene. Looked up from germline, CDR1 is SGHAT and CDR2 is FQNNGV. The length of the CDR3 is 14 residues. Trimming left V 5 bases short and J 4 bases short, with 14 bases between. The DNA for the CDR3 is TGTGCCAGCAGCAAGAGGTCCAGTGGCTATGGCTACACCTTC. It is translated as CASSKRSSGYGYTF. The full variable domain, its missing parts supplied by reference TRBV11-2 and TRBJ1-2, is EAGVAQSPRYKIIEKRQSVAFWCNPISGHATLYWYQQILGQGPKLLIQFQNNGVVDDSQLPKDRFSAERLKGVDSTLKIQPAKLEDSAVYLCASSKRSSGYGYTFGSGTRLTVV.

This clonotype was seen a handful of times. The V call is TRBV5-1, the J call TRBJ2-3; TRBD2 matches at 10 bases. The CDR3 covers 17 residues. V shed 1 base, J shed 6 bases, and the junction held 11 bases outside the gene matches. Germline CDR1 and CDR2: SGHRS and YFSETQ. CDR3 amino acids: CASSLLRTSGKPDTQYF. The CDR3, as DNA: TGCGCCAGCAGCTTGTTAAGAACTAGCGGGAAACCGGATACGCAGTATTTT.

This chain links TRBV5-1 with TRBJ2-1, with D uncertain. The CDR3 sequence is 15 residues long. CDR1 SGHRS and CDR2 YFSETQ come from the germline V gene. The V and J ends lost 0 bases and 3 bases respectively, with 10 bases between them. CDR3 amino acids: CASSLEGEGYNEQFF. In DNA form, the CDR3 reads TGCGCCAGCAGCTTGGAAGGAGAAGGCTACAATGAGCAGTTCTTC.

The chain joins TRBV29-1 to TRBJ2-6; TRBD1 aligns across 9 bases. Trimming cost V 6 bases and J 2 bases; bases outside gene matches: 8. The CDR3 is 16 amino acids. CDR1 and CDR2 from the germline V gene are SQVTM and ANQGSEA. The CDR3 loop is CSVRDRVVTGANVLTF. DNA for the CDR3: TGCAGCGTGCGGGACAGGGTTGTGACTGGGGCCAACGTCCTGACTTTC.

This chain connects TRBV5-5 to TRBJ1-6; D might be TRBD1 (5 bases). Trimming cost V 0 bases and J 4 bases, with 14 bases left between them. The CDR3 sequence is 17 residues long. Germline V lookup: CDR1 SGHKS, CDR2 YYEKEE (reference sequence). Here the CDR3 DNA reads TGTGCCAGCAGCTTGGGGTTCCAGGGACCATATAATTCACCCCTCCACTTT. Protein: CASSLGFQGPYNSPLHF.

The chain links TRBV7-9 to TRBJ2-5; TRBD1 matches 9 bases. Germline loops: CDR1 SEHNR, CDR2 FQNEAQ (reference sequence). The junction had 7 bases not matched to a gene; V was cut back by 5 bases and J by 0 bases. This CDR3 region has 16 residues. The CDR3 loop reads CASSPWDRAYQETQYF. DNA of the CDR3: TGTGCCAGCAGCCCCTGGGACAGGGCGTACCAAGAGACCCAGTACTTC. Variable domain in full (rest from reference TRBV7-9 and TRBJ2-5): DTGVSQNPRHKITKRGQNVTFRCDPISEHNRLYWYRQTLGQGPEFLTYFQNEAQLEKSRLLSDRFSAERPKGSFSTLEIQRTEQGDSAMYLCASSPWDRAYQETQYFGPGTRLLVL.

V and J are TRBV7-9 and TRBJ2-7; TRBD1 matches at 9 bases. The V segment lost 3 bases and the J segment 5 bases; nucleotides outside the gene matches: 11. The germline V gene encodes CDR1 SEHNR and CDR2 FQNEAQ (reference sequence). The CDR3 is 16 residues long. The CDR3 loop is CASSFSIWDRVHEQYF. As DNA, the CDR3 is TGTGCCAGCAGCTTCTCAATTTGGGACAGGGTTCACGAGCAGTACTTC.

The chain couples TRBV4-3 to TRBJ2-5, with 9 bases that match TRBD2. The CDR3 sequence is 19 residues long. Germline values: CDR1 LGHNA, CDR2 YSLEER. Trimming at V came to 1 base and at J to 11 bases, leaving 23 bases not matched to a gene. The CDR3 is CASSQGRASGDSSYNEQYF. The CDR3 DNA reads TGCGCCAGCAGCCAAGGTAGGGCTAGCGGGGATAGCTCCTACAATGAGCAGTACTTC.

This clonotype was seen a handful of times. The genes are TRBV7-3 and TRBJ2-3, with 10 bases fitting TRBD2. Germline trimming cut 4 bases from V and 11 bases from J; bases unmatched to any gene: 15. Germline lookup yields CDR1 SGHTA and CDR2 FQGTGA. This CDR3 has 16 residues. The CDR3 loop is CASSSSLAGATGKQYF. DNA of the CDR3: TGTGCCAGCAGCTCAAGCCTAGCGGGGGCAACAGGGAAGCAGTATTTT.

This chain uses TRBV12-3 or TRBV12-4 with TRBJ1-1, with D maybe TRBD1 (5 bases). Between the trimmed V and J ends, which lost 3 bases and 10 bases, there was a span of 15 bases. This CDR3 has 13 residues. DNA of the CDR3: TGTGCCAGCAGTTTTAATGGCAGGGTTGCAGCTTTCTTT. Amino acid sequence: CASSFNGRVAAFF.